This entry concerns a single T cell receptor beta chain. Its antigen is not identified. Using immunoSEQ multiplex PCR, the repertoire was profiled, and TCRdb retains in-frame clones only, with some absent. The profile shows over 35,000 clones, over 65% of them singletons. The culture ran for 9 to 11 days, and then CD4+ T cells were isolated. By PCR, the person was confirmed to have had SARS-CoV-2 infection between March and December 2020. Participants got two doses of BNT162b2 or mRNA-1273 vaccine. This entry is derived from a study of vaccination effects on CD4 cells after COVID-19. Looking at the study overall: The study sampled a few convalescent patients both early and late after vaccination. Samples that were drawn after vaccination came a median of 72 days after the second dose.

The J segment lost 1 base and the V segment lost 4 bases, leaving 7 bases of the junction unmatched. CDR1 and CDR2 from the germline V gene are SGDLS and YYNGEE. The CDR3 has 18 residues. This TCR came from a human donor who had a prior SARS-CoV-2 infection. The chain has TRBV9 and TRBJ2-2, with 13 bases identical to TRBD2. The sequences come from CD4+ T cells from PBMCs cultured without peptide, collected after COVID-19 vaccination. CDR3 DNA sequence: TGTGCCAGCAGCACGGGACTAGCGGGGTATTTGAACACCGGGGAGCTGTTTTTT. This gives the protein CASSTGLAGYLNTGELFF. Full variable domain (remainder filled in from reference TRBV9 and TRBJ2-2): DSGVTQTPKHLITATGQRVTLRCSPRSGDLSVYWYQQSLDQGLQFLIQYYNGEERAKGNILERFSAQQFPDLHSELNLSSLELGDSALYFCASSTGLAGYLNTGELFFGEGSRLTVL.